The rows below give T cell receptor beta chains drawn from one sample of a study of tumor-infiltrating lymphocytes in primary liver carcinoma. TCRdb analysed the multiplex PCR reads with MiXCR anew, one entry per CDR3 protein. This sample carries about 100,000 distinct CDR3 sequences, 68% of them seen once, and the ten largest clones take 25% to 35%. Sequenced material: tumor-adjacent normal liver tissue. The receptor source for this set is a man aged 35-49 years with primary liver carcinoma and hepatitis B virus infection. Each CDR3 is given with its conserved first and last residue. The D gene is left open where the match is weak. The size field is filled for only some rows; it gives once, few, many or a size class.

CSARGGNNYEQYF	TGCAGTGCTAGAGGGGGGAACAACTACGAGCAGTACTTC	NA	NA	TRBJ2-7	TRBV20-1
CVSNLSGNYGYTF	TGTGTCAGCAATCTCTCGGGCAACTATGGCTACACCTTC	NA	NA	TRBJ1-2	TRBV11-1
CASSLEPPGQSSYERYF	TGCGCCAGCAGCTTAGAGCCTCCGGGACAGAGCTCCTACGAGCGGTACTTC	TRBD1	NA	TRBJ2-7	TRBV11-2
CASRTDYTGELFF	TGTGCCAGCCGGACAGATTACACCGGGGAGCTGTTTTTT	NA	many	TRBJ2-2	TRBV6-1
CATSAPLVGHNEQFF	TGTGCCACCAGTGCTCCCCTTGTGGGCCACAATGAGCAGTTCTTC	NA	NA	TRBJ2-1	TRBV24-1
CAIGTSSYEQYF	TGTGCCATCGGGACAAGCTCCTACGAGCAGTACTTC	NA	NA	TRBJ2-7	TRBV10-3
CASTPGQFSGNTIYF	TGTGCCAGCACCCCGGGACAGTTCTCTGGAAACACCATATATTTT	TRBD1	many	TRBJ1-3	TRBV6-1
CASSYTGEDTQYF	TGTGCCAGCAGTTACACGGGGGAAGATACACAGTATTTT	NA	NA	TRBJ2-3	TRBV6-5
CVSSQDANRYYEQYF	TGTGTCAGCAGCCAAGATGCGAACAGATACTACGAGCAGTACTTC	NA	NA	TRBJ2-7	TRBV14
CASSSSDAGGKGHGYTF	TGTGCCAGCAGTTCCTCCGATGCGGGGGGAAAGGGACATGGCTACACCTTC	NA	NA	TRBJ1-2	TRBV28
CASSFGLGTEAFF	TGTGCCAGCAGCTTCGGTCTGGGGACGGAAGCTTTCTTT	NA	NA	TRBJ1-1	TRBV11-2
CASRPIGRTDTGELFF	TGCGCCAGCCGCCCGATTGGACGGACGGACACCGGGGAGCTGTTTTTT	NA	NA	TRBJ2-2	TRBV4-1
CVSSLILTGGDEQFF	TGTGTTAGCAGCTTGATCCTGACAGGGGGCGATGAGCAGTTCTTC	TRBD1	NA	TRBJ2-1	TRBV14
CASRTGGFSQPQHF	TGTGCTAGCAGGACAGGGGGCTTTAGTCAGCCTCAGCATTTT	TRBD1	NA	TRBJ1-5	TRBV6-5
CASSPSGRYNEQFF	TGCGCCAGCAGCCCTAGCGGGCGATACAATGAGCAGTTCTTC	TRBD2	NA	TRBJ2-1	TRBV5-1
CASSLTYYRDRGSSANTIYF	TGTGCCAGCAGCTTAACTTATTACCGGGACAGAGGTTCCTCTGCAAACACCATATATTTT	TRBD1	NA	TRBJ1-3	TRBV11-2
CASSPQGYGYTF	TGTGCCAGCAGTCCCCAGGGATATGGCTACACCTTC	NA	many	TRBJ1-2	TRBV28
CASSFGLGGPWDEQFF	TGTGCCAGCAGCTTCGGGCTTGGGGGCCCTTGGGATGAGCAGTTCTTC	NA	NA	TRBJ2-1	TRBV4-2
CASSRLAGRETQYF	TGTGCCAGCAGTAGACTAGCGGGACGGGAGACCCAGTACTTC	TRBD2	many	TRBJ2-5	TRBV6-1
CASRLAGLADDRVQFF	TGTGCCAGCAGATTAGCGGGACTAGCCGACGACCGGGTGCAGTTCTTC	TRBD2	NA	TRBJ2-1	TRBV7-9
CASSRLAGGFMTDMQYF	TGTGCCAGCAGCCGACTAGCGGGAGGATTTATGACAGATATGCAGTATTTT	TRBD2	NA	TRBJ2-3	TRBV2
CASSVEGTGELFF	TGTGCCAGTAGCGTAGAAGGAACAGGGGAGCTGTTTTTT	NA	NA	TRBJ2-2	TRBV9
CASSQTGAYNEQFF	TGTGCCAGCAGCCAGACTGGCGCATACAATGAGCAGTTCTTC	NA	NA	TRBJ2-1	TRBV11-2
CVSNTTGDTEAFF	TGTGTCAGCAATACGACAGGGGACACTGAAGCTTTCTTT	TRBD1	NA	TRBJ1-1	TRBV11-2
CASLPLAGAPYEQYF	TGTGCCAGCTTACCACTAGCGGGAGCGCCCTACGAGCAGTACTTC	TRBD2	many	TRBJ2-7	TRBV6-1
CAWVEVGNTEAFF	TGTGCCTGGGTGGAGGTAGGGAACACTGAAGCTTTCTTT	NA	NA	TRBJ1-1	TRBV30
CANRVIGADTQYF	TGTGCCAACAGGGTGATTGGCGCGGATACGCAGTATTTT	NA	once	TRBJ2-3	TRBV12-3/TRBV12-4